This T cell receptor (beta chain) stems from a study of blood T cell repertoires in COVID-19. Study details: The United States, Italy and Spain provided the acute and convalescent COVID-19 samples.

Source study methods: For nucleated cells, counts were estimated from reference gene primer amplification. Profiled with immunoSEQ multiplex PCR; TCRdb holds only in-frame clones, not every one. V, J and clone size derive from that table, while D and trimming were established from the DNA sequence. The sample holds roughly 200,000 clones, roughly 80% seen once. With 6 bases removed from V and 0 bases from J, the gap between germline ends came to 15 bases. Germline V gives CDR1 LNHDA, CDR2 SQIVND (reference sequence). This CDR3 has 16 residues. Sequences were obtained from peripheral blood. This sequence joins TRBV19 and TRBJ1-5; D unclear. This receptor was identified in a woman over 75 with acute or convalescent COVID-19. The DNA for the CDR3 is TGTGCCAGTAGCCTCACACATTTGAATAGCAATCAGCCCCAGCATTTT. This translates into CASSLTHLNSNQPQHF.